This section outlines one T cell receptor (beta chain) sequence together with its context. The antigen is undetermined. The data were obtained in a study of beta chain features in type 1 diabetes. As for the study in general: All samples yielded some 100,000,000 examined sorted cells.

In total, each donor contributed a single heparinised blood draw that averaged approximately 120 mL. The authors sorted CD4+ naive, central memory, regulatory and stem cell-like memory cells via CD45RO/CCR7/CD25/CD127/CD95/CD27. The CDR3 spans 13 residues. CDR1 and CDR2 from the germline V gene are SGHNT and YYREEE (reference sequence). V dropped 4 bases and J dropped 1 base, with 8 bases sitting between them. Overall study results and limits: Type 1 diabetes patients had moderately but significantly shorter TCRB CDR3s in all four CD4+ subsets.

Expressed TCRB transcripts were sequenced, since all the RNA that had been isolated was reverse transcribed. Data came from immunoSEQ multiplex PCR; TCRdb stores just in-frame clones and leaves some out. Found here are roughly 330,000 clones, more than 9.5% of them singletons; the top ten hold around 0.015%. This TCR derives from a woman younger than 45 in good health. Sequencing was carried out using naive CD4+ T cells from blood. The V and J genes are TRBV5-4 and TRBJ1-1; unclear D gene. Here the CDR3 reads CASSITANTEAFF. CDR3 DNA: TGTGCCAGCAGCATAACAGCGAACACTGAAGCTTTCTTT.